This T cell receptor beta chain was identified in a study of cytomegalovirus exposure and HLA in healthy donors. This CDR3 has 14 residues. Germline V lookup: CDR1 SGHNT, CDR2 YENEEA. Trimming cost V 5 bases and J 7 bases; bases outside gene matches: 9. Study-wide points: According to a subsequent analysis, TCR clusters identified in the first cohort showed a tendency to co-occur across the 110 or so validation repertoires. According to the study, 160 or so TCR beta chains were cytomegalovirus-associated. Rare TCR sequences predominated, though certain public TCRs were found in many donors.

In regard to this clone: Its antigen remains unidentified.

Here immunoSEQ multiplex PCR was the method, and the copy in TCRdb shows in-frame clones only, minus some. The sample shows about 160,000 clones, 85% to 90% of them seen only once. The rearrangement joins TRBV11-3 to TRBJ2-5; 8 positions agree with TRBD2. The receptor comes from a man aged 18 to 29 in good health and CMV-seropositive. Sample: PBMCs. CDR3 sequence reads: CASSVERERGTQYF. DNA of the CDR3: TGTGCCAGCAGCGTCGAGCGGGAGCGGGGGACCCAGTACTTC. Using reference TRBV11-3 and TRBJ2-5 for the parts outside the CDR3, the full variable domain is EAGVVQSPRYKIIEKKQPVAFWCNPISGHNTLYWYLQNLGQGPELLIRYENEEAVDDSQLPKDRFSAERLKGVDSTLKIQPAELGDSAVYLCASSVERERGTQYFGPGTRLLVL.